The 20 T cell receptor beta chains presented below share a single source sample, sequenced in a study of vaccination and CD4 T cells after COVID-19. These TCRs' antigens remain unknown. Treatment in this sample: roughly nine-day PBMC culture with coronavirus spike peptide pools or control peptides (ViraFEST assay). The Oncomine TCR Beta short-read assay sequenced DNA from cultured CD4+ T cells. One entry per CDR3 protein results from TCRdb running MiXCR on the PCR reads. Among fewer than 25,000 distinct CDR3 sequences listed, approximately 48% were seen once. The sample was CD4+ T cells from blood, cultured in vitro. These receptors were taken from a human donor who had recovered from COVID-19.

CDR3 sequence (DNA): TGTGCCAGCACTCGCGGGACAGGTCAAGAAAAACTGTTTTTT. This codes for CASTRGTGQEKLFF. The rearrangement links TRBV6-1 to TRBJ1-4; 8 positions agree with TRBD1. The CDR3 length is 14 residues. The V gene end was trimmed by 7 bases and the J gene end by 8 bases; junction bases not matched to a gene: 9. Germline CDR1 and CDR2: MNHNS and SASEGT.

V is TRBV3-1 and J is TRBJ2-2; 8 nucleotides agree with TRBD1. CDR1 is LGHDT, CDR2 YNNKEL, per germline (reference sequence). V shed 4 bases, J shed 3 bases, and the junction held 1 base outside the gene matches. The CDR3 totals 14 residues. CDR3 sequence reads: CASSRQGYTGELFF. The CDR3 nucleotides read TGTGCCAGCAGCCGACAGGGGTACACCGGGGAGCTGTTTTTT.

This clonotype was picked up a small number of times. The chain combines TRBV25-1 with TRBJ1-1; 7 positions agree with TRBD1. The germline CDR1 and CDR2 sequences are MGHDK and SYGVNS. V lost 4 bases and J lost 4; bases outside the gene matches: 6. This CDR3 contains 14 residues. CDR3 in amino acids: CASSVQGMGTEAFF. The CDR3, as DNA: TGTGCCAGCAGTGTACAGGGGATGGGCACTGAAGCTTTCTTT.

This clonotype was observed a few times. The junction and the germline gene differ at one end; a read error may be behind it. The V gene is TRBV5-1, the J gene TRBJ1-6; D gene ambiguous. CDR1 and CDR2 from the germline V gene are SGHRS and YFSETQ. The CDR3 extends over 15 amino acids. This CDR3 reads CASSLDAGYNSPLHF. CDR3 bases: TGCGCCAGCAGCTTGGATGCGGGTTATAATTCTCCCCTCCACTTT.

There are a few counts of this clonotype. The V gene is TRBV18, the J gene TRBJ1-1; D is possibly TRBD1 (5 bases). Germline values: CDR1 KGHSH, CDR2 LQKENI. The CDR3 has 14 amino acids. Deletions cut 2 bases from V and 4 bases from J, with 11 bases between. Here the CDR3 reads CASSPSREATEAFF. CDR3 bases: TGTGCCAGCTCACCATCCAGGGAGGCCACTGAAGCTTTCTTT.

This sequence joins TRBV5-4 and TRBJ1-2, with D possibly matching TRBD1 (5 bases). Trimming removed 3 bases from V and 3 bases from J, with 9 bases in between. CDR1 and CDR2 (germline): SGHNT, YYREEE (reference sequence). This CDR3 is 13 amino acids long. CDR3 loop: CASSSGGDYGYTF. The CDR3 nucleotides read TGTGCCAGCAGCTCGGGGGGGGACTATGGCTACACCTTC.

V gene TRBV5-6 combines with J gene TRBJ2-2; D might be TRBD2 (6 bases). This CDR3 has 14 residues. V lost 4 bases, J lost 1 base, and 8 bases lay in between. Looked up from germline, CDR1 is SGHDT and CDR2 is YYEEEE. CDR3 sequence reads: CASSRDLNTGELFF. The CDR3 nucleotides read TGTGCCAGCAGCAGGGACTTGAACACCGGGGAGCTGTTTTTT.

V usage is TRBV29-1 and J usage is TRBJ1-1; TRBD1 matches 7 bases. The germline gives CDR1 SQVTM, CDR2 ANQGSEA. V was clipped by 7 bases and J by 10 bases; unmatched bases: 12. The CDR3 contains 12 residues. This chain's CDR3 is CSGEKRGRAAFF. For the CDR3, the DNA is TGCAGCGGAGAAAAAAGGGGGCGCGCAGCTTTCTTT. The variable domain in full, completed from reference TRBV29-1 and TRBJ1-1, reads SAVISQKPSRDICQRGTSLTIQCQVDSQVTMMFWYRQQPGQSLTLIATANQGSEATYESGFVIDKFPISRPNLTFSTLTVSNMSPEDSSIYLCSGEKRGRAAFFGQGTRLTVV.

This chain uses TRBV5-4 with TRBJ2-3, with 7 bases that match TRBD2. Germline V gives CDR1 SGHNT, CDR2 YYREEE (reference sequence). This CDR3 comprises 18 residues. V shed 0 bases and J 0 bases; nucleotides not matched to a gene: 10. The CDR3 DNA follows: TGTGCCAGCAGCTTGGCCCTCTCTAGCGGAGCTAGCACAGATACGCAGTATTTT. This encodes CASSLALSSGASTDTQYF.

The rearrangement uses TRBV6-4 and TRBJ2-1; perhaps TRBD2 as D (6 bases). The germline V and J ends were trimmed by 10 bases and 0 bases, with 19 bases remaining between them. The CDR3 covers 16 residues. Germline lookup yields CDR1 MRHNA and CDR2 SNTAGT. The CDR3: CATLAGGVLSYNEQFF. In DNA form, the CDR3 reads TGTGCCACCCTCGCTGGAGGGGTGCTCTCCTACAATGAGCAGTTCTTC.

The J gene is TRBJ2-7, the V gene TRBV7-2, with a weak D call TRBD2 (5 bases). Germline lookup yields CDR1 SGHTA and CDR2 FQGNSA. This CDR3 region has 12 residues. With 5 bases removed from V and 5 bases from J, the gap between germline ends came to 10 bases. The CDR3 sequence is CASSLLRDEQYF. The CDR3 DNA follows: TGTGCCAGCAGCCTACTGAGGGACGAGCAGTACTTC.

The genes are TRBV20-1 and TRBJ1-5; 8 nucleotides line up with TRBD1. Germline loops: CDR1 DFQATT, CDR2 SNEGSKA (reference sequence). The CDR3 sequence is 15 residues long. J was trimmed by 6 bases and V by 2 bases; bases with no gene match: 9. CDR3: CSARPSDRGFQPQHF. The CDR3 DNA reads TGCAGTGCTAGACCCTCAGACAGGGGTTTTCAGCCCCAGCATTTT.

In its sample, this clonotype was seen a few times. This chain joins TRBV15 and TRBJ1-5; 8 bases line up with TRBD1. With V trimmed by 10 bases and J by 7 bases, 15 bases remained unmatched. The germline gives CDR1 LNHNV, CDR2 YYDKDF (reference sequence). The CDR3 runs to 15 residues. The CDR3 reads CASDRGHGGGQPQHF. CDR3 in DNA: TGTGCCAGTGACAGGGGTCATGGGGGAGGCCAGCCCCAGCATTTT.

The chain uses TRBV19 and TRBJ1-1; 7 bases are a match to TRBD1. Germline trimming cut 7 bases from V and 5 bases from J; bases unmatched to any gene: 16. CDR1 is LNHDA, CDR2 SQIVND, per germline (reference sequence). CDR3 length: 16 amino acids. The CDR3 nucleotides read TGTGCCAGTACCCCATCTATCGGACAGGCTAGAACTGAAGCTTTCTTT. It yields the protein CASTPSIGQARTEAFF.

The chain carries TRBV6-2 or TRBV6-3 and TRBJ2-3; possibly TRBD2 for D (5 bases). The CDR3 spans 12 residues. Germline loops: CDR1 MNHEY, CDR2 SVGEGT. Trimming pared 7 bases from V and 5 bases from J, leaving 10 bases between. The CDR3 DNA follows: TGTGCCAGCACGGACTTTATAGATACGCAGTATTTT. This translates into CASTDFIDTQYF.

The gene calls are TRBV11-3 and TRBJ1-1; D not certain. Germline values: CDR1 SGHNT, CDR2 YENEEA. Deletions cut 5 bases from V and 1 base from J, with 8 bases between. This CDR3 spans 13 amino acids. The CDR3 nucleotides read TGTGCCAGCAGCGCGGGGAGGAACACTGAAGCTTTCTTT. Amino acids: CASSAGRNTEAFF.

This chain connects TRBV5-4 to TRBJ2-7; 8 bases are a match to TRBD2. J was trimmed by 5 bases and V by 2 bases; bases with no gene match: 3. The CDR3 loop spans 13 amino acids. Germline V CDR1 and CDR2: SGHNT, YYREEE (reference sequence). The CDR3, as DNA: TGTGCCAGCAGCTTCGGACTAGCCAACGAGCAGTACTTC. This codes for CASSFGLANEQYF.

The chain has TRBV10-3 and TRBJ1-2; 7 bases map to TRBD1. J gave up 8 bases and V 5 bases, and 11 bases lay outside the gene matches. In germline, CDR1 is ENHRY, CDR2 SYGVKD. The CDR3 extends over 14 amino acids. The CDR3 protein is CAISPTDRERGYTF. The DNA of the CDR3 is TGTGCCATCAGTCCTACCGACAGGGAAAGAGGCTACACCTTC.

V and J are TRBV6-2 or TRBV6-3 and TRBJ1-2; TRBD1 aligns across 12 bases. The CDR3 has 16 residues. V shed 6 bases and J 4 bases; nucleotides not matched to a gene: 9. Per germline, CDR1 MNHEY and CDR2 SVGEGT. CDR3 coding DNA: TGTGCCAGCAGGGGGACAGGGGGCGATTGGAGCTATGGCTACACCTTC. Translating it yields CASRGTGGDWSYGYTF.

This clonotype came up a few times. V gene TRBV10-3 combines with J gene TRBJ1-3; D is unclear. Trimming removed 6 bases from V and 3 bases from J, with 12 bases in between. CDR1 ENHRY and CDR2 SYGVKD come from the germline V gene. CDR3 length equals 14 residues. The CDR3 is CAISAEKDGNTIYF. The CDR3 DNA sequence: TGTGCCATCAGCGCCGAGAAGGATGGAAACACCATATATTTT.